This TCR beta chain derives from a study of blood T cell repertoires in COVID-19. CDR3 length: 15 amino acids. V was clipped by 6 bases and J by 7 bases; unmatched bases: 10. The germline V gene encodes CDR1 LNHNV and CDR2 YYDKDF (reference sequence). Libraries were prepared by immunoSEQ multiplex PCR; TCRdb keeps only in-frame clonotypes and omits some of them. The sample lists 280,000 or so clones; 85% were seen once. The rearrangement links TRBV15 to TRBJ2-1, with 9 bases matching TRBD1. The specimen was peripheral blood. The sequence was obtained from a human donor in a cohort sampled during active COVID-19. CDR3 nucleotides: TGTGCCACCAGTCTCGGGACAGGGTTAAGAAATGAGCAGTTCTTC. It is translated as CATSLGTGLRNEQFF.